What follows are 2 T cell receptor beta chains derived from one specimen sequenced in a study of blood T cell repertoires in COVID-19. Here immunoSEQ multiplex PCR was the method, and the copy in TCRdb shows in-frame clones only, minus some. Among 50,000 to 60,000 clones listed, about 87% were seen once. Sequencing used peripheral blood. All receptors derive from a human donor with active COVID-19. The donor label of this sample is uncertain.

The CDR3 reads CASSWRGQGYEQYF. The CDR3 DNA is TGTGCCAGCAGCTGGAGGGGGCAAGGCTACGAGCAGTACTTC. The rearrangement links TRBV11-3 to TRBJ2-7; D perhaps matches TRBD1 (7 bases). Germline V lookup: CDR1 SGHNT, CDR2 YENEEA. This CDR3 has 14 amino acids. V lost 4 bases and J 3 bases, leaving 13 bases between the germline ends. Full variable domain (outside the CDR3, taken from reference TRBV11-3 and TRBJ2-7): EAGVVQSPRYKIIEKKQPVAFWCNPISGHNTLYWYLQNLGQGPELLIRYENEEAVDDSQLPKDRFSAERLKGVDSTLKIQPAELGDSAVYLCASSWRGQGYEQYFGPGTRLTVT.

The chain uses TRBV27 and TRBJ2-1, with TRBD2 identical over 16 bases. V gave up 6 bases and J gave up 6 bases; unmatched junction bases: 14. Germline assignment: CDR1 MNHEY and CDR2 SMNVEV (reference sequence). CDR3 length: 19 amino acids. CDR3 protein: CASRGLAGGPRWVSNEQFF. Here the CDR3 DNA reads TGTGCCAGCAGGGGACTAGCGGGAGGGCCGCGGTGGGTCTCCAATGAGCAGTTCTTC.